There are a few counts of the clone carrying this T cell receptor (beta chain). This specimen belongs to a study of regulatory T cells in long-lasting Graves disease. The time point: newly diagnosed GD, antithyroid drugs for less than 3 months. The TCR library was prepared using RNA isolated from PBMCs. Between the trimmed V and J ends, which lost 11 bases and 1 base, there was a span of 15 bases. The CDR3 length is 14 residues. The V gene's germline CDR1 is SGHTA and CDR2 FQGNSA. Arm-PCR of CDR3 regions and iRepertoire HTBI primers were the basis on which TCR beta libraries were built. TCRdb called the multiplex PCR reads again in MiXCR, with one record for every CDR3 protein. The sample lists 300,000 to 400,000 distinct CDR3 sequences; about 16% were seen once.

The sequencing here drew on peripheral blood mononuclear cells (PBMCs), taken at new diagnosis, from a patient treated with antithyroid drugs. The sequence derives from a female donor with Graves disease. The chain carries TRBV7-2 and TRBJ1-5, with a possible D match to TRBD1 (5 bases). As DNA, the CDR3 is TGTGCCTGCTCTGGGGACGTAAGCAATCAGCCCCAGCATTTT. Protein: CACSGDVSNQPQHF.